This is a list of T cell receptor beta chains from one sample in a study of T cell responses to AZD1222 COVID-19 vaccine. The data were produced by immunoSEQ multiplex PCR, yet TCRdb's version contains in-frame clones alone and is incomplete. Of 85,000 to 130,000 clones in the sample, around nine tenths were seen once. The material was peripheral blood, obtained 28 days after the second dose of the MenACWY control vaccine. The receptor source for this set is an adult who received the MenACWY meningococcal vaccine as a control. The CDR3 runs from the conserved cysteine through the conserved F or W. The D gene is left open where the match is weak. A row's size may be missing; if present it is once, few, many or a size class.

v_call: TRBV19
clone_size: .
j_call: TRBJ1-2
d_call: .
cdr3_nt: TGTGCCAGCCACCGAGGAGGGGACGGGGCTAACTATGGCTACACCTTC
cdr3_aa: CASHRGGDGANYGYTF

v_call: TRBV12-3/TRBV12-4
clone_size: .
j_call: TRBJ2-7
d_call: TRBD2
cdr3_nt: TGTGCCAGCAGTCTGGGACTAGCAGACAGAGACTTC
cdr3_aa: CASSLGLADRDF

v_call: TRBV7-2
clone_size: few
j_call: TRBJ1-1
d_call: .
cdr3_nt: TGTGCCAGCAGCTTACTAGGGATGGGGAACACTGAAGCTTTCTTT
cdr3_aa: CASSLLGMGNTEAFF

v_call: TRBV19
clone_size: .
j_call: TRBJ2-3
d_call: .
cdr3_nt: TGTGCCAGTAGTATAGGGGGGCTGGCGAACACAGATACGCAGTATTTT
cdr3_aa: CASSIGGLANTDTQYF

v_call: TRBV10-2
clone_size: .
j_call: TRBJ2-7
d_call: TRBD1
cdr3_nt: TGCGCCAGCAGTGAATCGGGACAGGGGATCAACGAGCAGTACTTC
cdr3_aa: CASSESGQGINEQYF

v_call: TRBV18
clone_size: .
j_call: TRBJ1-2
d_call: .
cdr3_nt: TGTGCCAGCTCACCATTACAGGAGGAACAGAAATCTGGCTACACCTTC
cdr3_aa: CASSPLQEEQKSGYTF

v_call: TRBV4-2
clone_size: .
j_call: TRBJ1-2
d_call: .
cdr3_nt: TGTGCCAGCAGCCAAGAGCCGAGGGGCGCTAACTATGGCTACACCTTC
cdr3_aa: CASSQEPRGANYGYTF

v_call: TRBV5-6
clone_size: .
j_call: TRBJ2-1
d_call: TRBD2
cdr3_nt: TGTGCCAGCAGCTTACTAGCGGGGGGTTCCAATGAGCAGTTCTTC
cdr3_aa: CASSLLAGGSNEQFF

v_call: TRBV7-8
clone_size: .
j_call: TRBJ2-3
d_call: TRBD2
cdr3_nt: TGTGCCAGCAGCTTTGGCTCTAGCGGGGGGCTCACAGATACGCAGTATTTT
cdr3_aa: CASSFGSSGGLTDTQYF

v_call: TRBV3-1/TRBV3-2
clone_size: .
j_call: TRBJ1-1
d_call: .
cdr3_nt: TGTGCCAGCAGCCAAGTATGGAGTGACACTGAAGCTTTCTTT
cdr3_aa: CASSQVWSDTEAFF

v_call: TRBV5-6
clone_size: few
j_call: TRBJ1-5
d_call: .
cdr3_nt: TGTGCCAGCAGCTTCTGGGGTGAAGTACATACGAATCAGCCCCAGCATTTT
cdr3_aa: CASSFWGEVHTNQPQHF

v_call: TRBV7-2
clone_size: .
j_call: TRBJ2-7
d_call: .
cdr3_nt: TGTGCCAGCAGCTTAGGAGGTGCAGGGACCGCGTACGAGCAGTACTTC
cdr3_aa: CASSLGGAGTAYEQYF

v_call: TRBV5-1
clone_size: .
j_call: TRBJ1-1
d_call: .
cdr3_nt: TGCGCCAGCAGCTCGGGACATTCGAACACTGAAGCTTTCTTT
cdr3_aa: CASSSGHSNTEAFF

v_call: TRBV10-1
clone_size: many
j_call: TRBJ1-1
d_call: TRBD1
cdr3_nt: TGCGCCAGCAGTGATACGGGACAGGGAAGAACTGAAGCTTTCTTT
cdr3_aa: CASSDTGQGRTEAFF

v_call: TRBV5-1
clone_size: .
j_call: TRBJ1-2
d_call: .
cdr3_nt: TGCGCCAGCAGCTTGGATTCGCAGGGGATCGGGGGCTACACCTTC
cdr3_aa: CASSLDSQGIGGYTF

v_call: TRBV10-3
clone_size: .
j_call: TRBJ1-2
d_call: .
cdr3_nt: TGTGCCATCAGTACCCAGGGTGGGAACTATGGCTACACCTTC
cdr3_aa: CAISTQGGNYGYTF

v_call: TRBV11-2
clone_size: .
j_call: TRBJ2-2
d_call: .
cdr3_nt: TGTGCCAGCAGCTTAGATGCGGAACGGCTCACCGGGGAGCTGTTTTTT
cdr3_aa: CASSLDAERLTGELFF

v_call: TRBV2
clone_size: .
j_call: TRBJ1-1
d_call: .
cdr3_nt: TGTGCCAGCAATGCGGGGAACACTGAAGCTTTCTTT
cdr3_aa: CASNAGNTEAFF

v_call: TRBV6-5
clone_size: .
j_call: TRBJ1-5
d_call: TRBD1
cdr3_nt: TGTGCCAGCAGTCGACAGGGTTCTGAGTATCAGCCCCAGCATTTT
cdr3_aa: CASSRQGSEYQPQHF

v_call: TRBV19
clone_size: .
j_call: TRBJ1-5
d_call: .
cdr3_nt: TGTGCCAGTAAGTTTAGGGTTGAGAGCAATCAGCCCCAGCATTTT
cdr3_aa: CASKFRVESNQPQHF

v_call: TRBV19
clone_size: once
j_call: TRBJ2-7
d_call: .
cdr3_nt: TGTGCCAGTAGTACCTTACAGGGACCCTACGAGCAGTACTTC
cdr3_aa: CASSTLQGPYEQYF

v_call: TRBV28
clone_size: once
j_call: TRBJ1-5
d_call: TRBD1
cdr3_nt: TGTGCCAGCAGACCCGGACAGGGCCGGGGTGGGTCCCAGCATTTT
cdr3_aa: CASRPGQGRGGSQHF

v_call: TRBV9
clone_size: .
j_call: TRBJ2-3
d_call: TRBD2
cdr3_nt: TGTGCCAGCAGCCGCTCAACTAGCGTTCATTCTAACACAGATACGCAGTATTTT
cdr3_aa: CASSRSTSVHSNTDTQYF

v_call: TRBV9
clone_size: once
j_call: TRBJ2-2
d_call: .
cdr3_nt: TGTGCCAGCAGCGTAGTGGGAGCGAACACCGGGGAGCTGTTTTTT
cdr3_aa: CASSVVGANTGELFF

v_call: TRBV6-5
clone_size: .
j_call: TRBJ2-7
d_call: .
cdr3_nt: TGTGCCAGCAAGAAAACAGGGACTAACTACGAGCAGTACTTC
cdr3_aa: CASKKTGTNYEQYF

v_call: TRBV29-1
clone_size: .
j_call: TRBJ2-5
d_call: .
cdr3_nt: TGCAGCGTTAATGAAGGGTACCAAGAGACCCAGTACTTC
cdr3_aa: CSVNEGYQETQYF

v_call: TRBV27
clone_size: .
j_call: TRBJ2-1
d_call: TRBD2
cdr3_nt: TGTGCCAGCAGTCCGACATACGGACTAGCGGGGGCCTCCTACAATGAGCAGTTCTTC
cdr3_aa: CASSPTYGLAGASYNEQFF

v_call: TRBV27
clone_size: .
j_call: TRBJ1-1
d_call: .
cdr3_nt: TGTGCCAGCAGCCCGAGTTTGGGGGCCCTGAACACTGAAGCTTTCTTT
cdr3_aa: CASSPSLGALNTEAFF

v_call: TRBV4-1
clone_size: medium-sized
j_call: TRBJ1-5
d_call: TRBD1
cdr3_nt: TGCGCCAGCAGCCAAACCCGACAGGGGGGTCAGCCCCAGCATTTT
cdr3_aa: CASSQTRQGGQPQHF

v_call: TRBV20-1
clone_size: .
j_call: TRBJ2-7
d_call: TRBD2
cdr3_nt: TGCAGTGCTAGTCGCCCTTCGGCGGGGGGGAACCAATACGAGCAGTACTTC
cdr3_aa: CSASRPSAGGNQYEQYF

v_call: TRBV6-5
clone_size: .
j_call: TRBJ2-7
d_call: TRBD1
cdr3_nt: TGTGCCAGCAGCTTAGACAGGGGTACCTACGAGCAGTACTTC
cdr3_aa: CASSLDRGTYEQYF

v_call: TRBV28
clone_size: .
j_call: TRBJ2-3
d_call: .
cdr3_nt: TGTGCCAGCAGTTCCCCCCGGACACGCACAGATACGCAGTATTTT
cdr3_aa: CASSSPRTRTDTQYF

v_call: TRBV10-3
clone_size: .
j_call: TRBJ1-3
d_call: .
cdr3_nt: TGTGCCATCAGTGGGGAAGGAAACACCATATATTTT
cdr3_aa: CAISGEGNTIYF